Below, 15 T cell receptor beta chains from the same sample are listed, as sequenced in a study of cytomegalovirus exposure and HLA in healthy donors (TCRdb year 2017). Libraries came from the immunoSEQ multiplex PCR assay. A mixture of 60 forward primers for TCR Vbeta segments and 13 reverse primers for TCR Jbeta segments was used in the multiplex PCR. TCRdb took over this immuneACCESS table, retaining in-frame rearrangements with V and J assigned. Such tables are incomplete; in checked studies, under half of the missing clones stem from an unresolved V gene, and the remainder is unexplained. The sample profile shows about 200,000 clones; approximately 79% of them were found once. The ten biggest clones cover approximately 1.8% of the sample. Sequenced sample: PBMCs. These receptors came from a male donor in good health and CMV-seronegative.

The chain is built from TRBV27 and TRBJ2-1; tentative D call: TRBD2 (6 bases). This CDR3 has 14 residues. Trimming shortened V by 3 bases and J by 15 bases, and 21 bases separated the two germline ends. Germline V gives CDR1 MNHEY, CDR2 SMNVEV (reference sequence). As DNA, the CDR3 is TGTGCCAGCAGTTTGGCGTCTAGCGCACGCGCGTGGTTCTTC. Residues: CASSLASSARAWFF.

This clone occurred a few times. The V and J genes are TRBV6-6 and TRBJ2-1, with 10 bases aligning to TRBD2. The CDR3 covers 15 residues. Germline lookup yields CDR1 MNHNY and CDR2 SVGAGI (reference sequence). The trim removed 6 bases at V and 5 bases at J, leaving 7 bases unmatched. This CDR3 is CASSKSLAGDNEQFF. As DNA, the CDR3 is TGTGCCAGCAGCAAAAGTCTAGCGGGGGACAATGAGCAGTTCTTC.

The rearrangement uses TRBV7-8 and TRBJ2-7; 8 bases fit TRBD1. Trimming removed 2 bases from V and 5 bases from J; junction bases left unmatched: 5. Germline lookup yields CDR1 SGHVS and CDR2 FQNEAQ. The CDR3 is 14 amino acids. The CDR3 reads CASSLRTGPHEQYF. In nucleotides, the CDR3 is TGTGCCAGCAGCTTACGGACAGGGCCCCACGAGCAGTACTTC.

A word on this clone: No conserved phenylalanine or tryptophan is present at the end of the CDR3, so a read error is the likely explanation. It is unclear where the CDR3 begins or ends on the DNA, so no DNA is shown, and the CDR3 is as TCRdb lists it. The chain has TRBV27 and TRBJ1-4; the table's D call of TRBD1 was not tested on the DNA. The length of the CDR3 is 11 amino acids, counting both ends. Germline lookup yields CDR1 MNHEY and CDR2 SMNVEV (reference sequence). The CDR3 protein is CASSLRQTLRM.

The rearrangement joins TRBV5-4 to TRBJ2-3; D may be TRBD2 (6 bases). V shed 7 bases and J shed 1 base, with 7 bases lying between them. Germline CDR1 reads SGHNT; CDR2 reads YYREEE (reference sequence). There are 12 residues in the CDR3. Here the CDR3 reads CASPSGTDTQYF. In DNA form, the CDR3 reads TGTGCCAGCCCTAGCGGCACAGATACGCAGTATTTT.

The rearrangement links TRBV29-1 to TRBJ2-1, with unresolved D. V shed 7 bases and J shed 5 bases, with 3 bases lying between them. CDR1 is SQVTM and CDR2 is ANQGSEA in the germline V gene. The CDR3 sequence is 9 residues long. The DNA for the CDR3 is TGCAGCGCCGACAATGAGCAGTTCTTC. Protein product: CSADNEQFF.

Only a few counts were recorded for this clone. The chain uses TRBV5-4 and TRBJ2-7, with 8 bases matching TRBD1. Germline values: CDR1 SGHNT, CDR2 YYREEE (reference sequence). V trimming: 0 bases; J trimming: 7 bases; junction bases outside the gene matches: 9. CDR3 length: 15 residues. This CDR3 is CASSLGYRTGREQYF. DNA for the CDR3: TGTGCCAGCAGCTTGGGCTATAGGACAGGGAGAGAGCAGTACTTC.

This clone was observed a few times. This chain connects TRBV7-2 to TRBJ2-3; 8 bases are shared with TRBD1. Germline V lookup: CDR1 SGHTA, CDR2 FQGNSA. With V trimmed by 0 bases and J by 3 bases, 5 bases remained unmatched. The CDR3 is made up of 16 amino acids. The CDR3 sequence is CASSLAGQGGTDTQYF. The CDR3 DNA reads as TGTGCCAGCAGCTTAGCCGGACAGGGCGGTACAGATACGCAGTATTTT.

This clone showed up just once. V and J are TRBV5-1 and TRBJ2-5, with 10 nucleotides matching TRBD2. This CDR3 is 17 amino acids long. With V trimmed by 4 bases and J by 4 bases, 13 bases remained unmatched. Looked up from germline, CDR1 is SGHRS and CDR2 is YFSETQ. CDR3 nucleotides: TGCGCCAGCAGCCAGGGAGGCCTAGCGGGAGCACGAGAGACCCAGTACTTC. This codes for CASSQGGLAGARETQYF.

Points on this clone: The sample has other DNA sequences that encode this CDR3 too. CDR3 loop: CASSQVGSSYNEQFF. The CDR3 DNA reads TGCGCCAGCAGCCAAGTCGGGAGCTCCTACAATGAGCAGTTCTTC. This chain joins TRBV4-1 and TRBJ2-1, with a weak D call TRBD2 (6 bases). Trimming pared 1 base from V and 0 bases from J, leaving 7 bases between. The CDR3 has 15 amino acids. Germline CDR1 and CDR2: MGHRA and YSYEKL.

Only a few counts were recorded for this clone. This chain links TRBV7-8 with TRBJ1-1; 7 bases align to TRBD1. V was clipped by 0 bases and J by 7 bases; unmatched bases: 11. CDR3 size: 16 residues. Germline assignment: CDR1 SGHVS and CDR2 FQNEAQ. CDR3 sequence: CASSLAQTGLFGEAFF. The CDR3 DNA sequence: TGTGCCAGCAGCTTAGCCCAGACAGGGTTATTTGGTGAAGCTTTCTTT.

The chain has TRBV19 and TRBJ1-1, with a possible D match to TRBD1 (5 bases). CDR1 is LNHDA, CDR2 SQIVND, per germline (reference sequence). The CDR3 is 16 residues long. The germline V and J ends were trimmed by 1 base and 1 base, with 13 bases remaining between them. CDR3 residues: CASSIGTGRGNTEAFF. The CDR3 nucleotides read TGTGCCAGTAGTATAGGTACCGGTAGGGGGAACACTGAAGCTTTCTTT.

The chain employs TRBV19 and TRBJ2-3; 10 nucleotides agree with TRBD1. J was trimmed by 6 bases and V by 5 bases; bases with no gene match: 8. Germline V lookup: CDR1 LNHDA, CDR2 SQIVND (reference sequence). This CDR3 is 15 amino acids long. The CDR3 bases are TGTGCCAGTAGTGTAGGACAGGGGGTTGTGGATACGCAGTATTTT. This translates into CASSVGQGVVDTQYF.

V gene TRBV10-3 combines with J gene TRBJ2-6; D is possibly TRBD2 (5 bases). The ends were cut back, 0 bases at V and 13 bases at J, with 16 bases in the middle. Germline assignment: CDR1 ENHRY and CDR2 SYGVKD. This CDR3 is 15 amino acids long. The CDR3 DNA follows: TGTGCCATCAGTGAGTCGTGGTCAGCTCCGGGAGTCCTGACTTTC. Protein: CAISESWSAPGVLTF.

The rearrangement joins TRBV7-2 to TRBJ2-5, with 7 bases that match TRBD1. V shed 5 bases, J shed 11 bases, and the junction held 17 bases outside the gene matches. The germline V gene has CDR1 SGHTA and CDR2 FQGNSA. This CDR3 is built from 15 residues. In DNA form, the CDR3 reads TGTGCCAGCAGCCAGGGGACAGCCGTTACGGGTGAGCAGTACTTC. Translation gives CASSQGTAVTGEQYF.